This T cell receptor beta chain is from a study of T cell repertoires in cytomegalovirus infection. Whole-study context: Indicated by public TCR beta signatures were CMV infection and matching HLA type.

Deletions cut 7 bases from V and 3 bases from J, with 7 bases between. Germline V gene sequence: CDR1 SNHLY, CDR2 FYNNEI. CDR3 size: 11 residues. General study findings and limits: Ex vivo responses were dominated by HLA-C-restricted CMV-specific TCR beta clonotypes.

MiXCR, run by TCRdb on the reads, gives a single entry per CDR3 protein. The sample has about 74,000 distinct CDR3 sequences; 25% to 30% are singletons. As for this clonotype: What it recognizes is unknown.

The sample here was CD8+ T cells from cultured PBMCs, taken from culture after CMV antigen stimulation. The receptor was derived from a human donor in good health (CMV status not recorded). Some clones in this sample may be carry-over from other donors' samples. This rearrangement joins TRBV2 to TRBJ2-7, with D unresolved. CDR3 loop: CASNADYEQYF. Written as DNA, the CDR3 is TGTGCCAGCAATGCGGACTACGAGCAGTACTTC.